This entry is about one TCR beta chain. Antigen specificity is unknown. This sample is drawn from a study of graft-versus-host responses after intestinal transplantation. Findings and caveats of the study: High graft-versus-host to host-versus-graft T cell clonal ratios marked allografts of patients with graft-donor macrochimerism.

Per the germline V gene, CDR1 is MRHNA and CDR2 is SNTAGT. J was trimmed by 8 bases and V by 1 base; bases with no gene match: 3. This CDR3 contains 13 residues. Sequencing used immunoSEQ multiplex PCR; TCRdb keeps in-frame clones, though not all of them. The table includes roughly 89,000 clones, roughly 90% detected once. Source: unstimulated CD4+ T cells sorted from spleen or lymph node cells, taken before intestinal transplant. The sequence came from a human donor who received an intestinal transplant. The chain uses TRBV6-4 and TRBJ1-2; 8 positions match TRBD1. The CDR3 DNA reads TGTGCCAGCAGTGACTACCCAGGGGGCGGCTACACCTTC. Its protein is CASSDYPGGGYTF.